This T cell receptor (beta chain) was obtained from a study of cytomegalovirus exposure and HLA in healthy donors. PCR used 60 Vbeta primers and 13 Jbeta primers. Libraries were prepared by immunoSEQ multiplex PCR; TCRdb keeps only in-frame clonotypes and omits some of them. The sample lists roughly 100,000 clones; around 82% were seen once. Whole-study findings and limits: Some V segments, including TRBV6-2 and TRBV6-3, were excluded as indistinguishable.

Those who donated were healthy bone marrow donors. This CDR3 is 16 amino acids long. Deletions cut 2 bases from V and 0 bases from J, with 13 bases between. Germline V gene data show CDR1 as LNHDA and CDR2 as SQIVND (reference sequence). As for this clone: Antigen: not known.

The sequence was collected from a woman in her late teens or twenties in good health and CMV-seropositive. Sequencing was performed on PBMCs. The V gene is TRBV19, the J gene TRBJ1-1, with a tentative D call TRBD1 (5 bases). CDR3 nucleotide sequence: TGTGCCAGTAGTATAAGGTCAGGGATAATGAACACTGAAGCTTTCTTT. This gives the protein CASSIRSGIMNTEAFF.